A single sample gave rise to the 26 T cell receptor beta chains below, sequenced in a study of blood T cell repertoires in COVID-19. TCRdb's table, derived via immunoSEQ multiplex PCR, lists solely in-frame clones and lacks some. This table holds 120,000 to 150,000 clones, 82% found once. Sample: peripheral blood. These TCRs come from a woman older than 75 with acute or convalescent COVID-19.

CDR3 in DNA: TGTGCCAGCACGGGTTCACCCCTCCACTTT. Its protein is CASTGSPLHF. J is TRBJ1-6 and V is TRBV6-5; no firm D call. The V gene's germline CDR1 is MNHEY and CDR2 SVGAGI. V lost 7 bases to trimming and J lost 9 bases, with 4 bases between them. The CDR3 spans 10 residues.

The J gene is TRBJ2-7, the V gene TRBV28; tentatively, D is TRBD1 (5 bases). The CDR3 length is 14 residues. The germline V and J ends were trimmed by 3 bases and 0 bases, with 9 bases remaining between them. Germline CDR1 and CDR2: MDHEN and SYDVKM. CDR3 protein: CASSLADNSYEQYF. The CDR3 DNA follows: TGTGCCAGCAGTTTGGCGGACAACTCCTACGAGCAGTACTTC.

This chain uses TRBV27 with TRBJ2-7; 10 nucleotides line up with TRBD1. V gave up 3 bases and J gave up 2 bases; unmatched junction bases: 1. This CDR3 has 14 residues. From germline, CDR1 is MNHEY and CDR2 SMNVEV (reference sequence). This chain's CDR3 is CASSFGTGAYEQYF. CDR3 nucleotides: TGTGCCAGCAGTTTCGGGACAGGGGCCTACGAGCAGTACTTC.

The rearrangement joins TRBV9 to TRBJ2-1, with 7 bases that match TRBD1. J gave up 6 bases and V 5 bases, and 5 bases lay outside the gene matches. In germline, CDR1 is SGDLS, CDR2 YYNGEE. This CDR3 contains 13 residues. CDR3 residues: CASSARGINEQFF. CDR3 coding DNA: TGTGCCAGCAGTGCCAGGGGGATCAATGAGCAGTTCTTC.

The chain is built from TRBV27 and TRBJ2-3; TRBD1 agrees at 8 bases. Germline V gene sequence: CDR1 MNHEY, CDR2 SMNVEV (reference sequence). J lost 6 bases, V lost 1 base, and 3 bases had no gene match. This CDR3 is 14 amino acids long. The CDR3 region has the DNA TGTGCCAGCAGTTTATACAGGGGGTCGGATACGCAGTATTTT. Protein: CASSLYRGSDTQYF.

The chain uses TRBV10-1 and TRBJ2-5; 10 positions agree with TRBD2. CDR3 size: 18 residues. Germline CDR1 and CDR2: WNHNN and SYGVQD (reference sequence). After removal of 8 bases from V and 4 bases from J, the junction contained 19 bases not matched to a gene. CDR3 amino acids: CASRSPLGSGGAIETQYF. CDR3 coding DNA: TGCGCCAGCCGTTCGCCTCTGGGGAGCGGGGGGGCCATAGAGACCCAGTACTTC.

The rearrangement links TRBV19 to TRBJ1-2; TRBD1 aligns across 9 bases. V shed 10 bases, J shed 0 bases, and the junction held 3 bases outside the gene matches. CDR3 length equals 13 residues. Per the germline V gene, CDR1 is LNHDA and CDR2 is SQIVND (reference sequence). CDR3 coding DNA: TGTGCCACCAGGACAGGGGCTAACTATGGCTACACCTTC. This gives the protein CATRTGANYGYTF.

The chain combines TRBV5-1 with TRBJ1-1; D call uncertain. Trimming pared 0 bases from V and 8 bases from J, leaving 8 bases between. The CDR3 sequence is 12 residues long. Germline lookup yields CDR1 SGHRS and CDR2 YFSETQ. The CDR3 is CASSLDLGEAFF. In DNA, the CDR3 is TGCGCCAGCAGCTTGGACCTGGGCGAAGCTTTCTTT.

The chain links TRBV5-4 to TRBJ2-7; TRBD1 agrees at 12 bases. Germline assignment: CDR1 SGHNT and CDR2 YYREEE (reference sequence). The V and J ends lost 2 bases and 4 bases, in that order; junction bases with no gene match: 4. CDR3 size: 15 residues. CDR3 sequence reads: CASSLGTGGFYEQYF. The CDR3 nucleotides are TGTGCCAGCAGCTTAGGGACAGGGGGCTTTTACGAGCAGTACTTC.

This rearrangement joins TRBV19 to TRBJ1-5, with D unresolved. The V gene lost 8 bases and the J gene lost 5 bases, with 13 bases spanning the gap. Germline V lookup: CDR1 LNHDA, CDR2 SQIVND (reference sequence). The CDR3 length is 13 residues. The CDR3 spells CASGDLADQPQHF. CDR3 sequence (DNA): TGTGCCAGTGGAGACCTGGCAGATCAGCCCCAGCATTTT.

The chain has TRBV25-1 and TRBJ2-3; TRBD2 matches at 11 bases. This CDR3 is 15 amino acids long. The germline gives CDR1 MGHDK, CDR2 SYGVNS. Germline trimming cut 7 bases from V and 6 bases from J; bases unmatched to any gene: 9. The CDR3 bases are TGTGCCAGCACAACTAGCGGGGGCCCCGGGGATACGCAGTATTTT. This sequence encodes CASTTSGGPGDTQYF.

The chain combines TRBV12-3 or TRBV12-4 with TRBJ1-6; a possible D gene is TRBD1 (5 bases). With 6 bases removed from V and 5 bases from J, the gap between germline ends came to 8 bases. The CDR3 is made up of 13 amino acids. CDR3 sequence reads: CASSRRDNSPLHF. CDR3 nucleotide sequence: TGTGCCAGCAGCCGCAGGGATAATTCACCCCTCCACTTT.

The DNA for the CDR3 is TGTGCCAGCAGACAGGGGCGCGCCGCGACTGAAGCTTTCTTT. Encoded protein: CASRQGRAATEAFF. The chain couples TRBV2 to TRBJ1-1, with 7 nucleotides matching TRBD1. Germline CDR1 reads SNHLY; CDR2 reads FYNNEI. V was pared by 6 bases and J by 5 bases, with 9 bases of the junction left unmatched. The CDR3 is made up of 14 amino acids.

The CDR3 loop reads CASRRTATYGYTF. CDR3 DNA: TGTGCCAGCAGGAGGACTGCCACCTATGGCTACACCTTC. This chain links TRBV5-8 with TRBJ1-2; the D is unclear. Germline loops: CDR1 SGHTS, CDR2 YDEGEE. V shed 5 bases and J shed 4 bases, with 12 bases lying between them. This CDR3 is 13 amino acids long.

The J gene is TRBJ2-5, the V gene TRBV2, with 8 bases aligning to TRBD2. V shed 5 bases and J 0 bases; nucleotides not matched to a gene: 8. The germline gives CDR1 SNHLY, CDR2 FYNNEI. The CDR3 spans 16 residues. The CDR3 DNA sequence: TGTGCCAGCAGTCCCCAAGCGGGAGAGAACCAAGAGACCCAGTACTTC. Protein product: CASSPQAGENQETQYF.

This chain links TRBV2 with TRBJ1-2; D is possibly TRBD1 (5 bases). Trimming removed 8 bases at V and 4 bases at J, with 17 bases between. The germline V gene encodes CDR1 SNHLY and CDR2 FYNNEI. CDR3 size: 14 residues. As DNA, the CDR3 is TGTGCCAGCCGGGGACTGCTGGCGGGCTATGGCTACACCTTC. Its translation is CASRGLLAGYGYTF.

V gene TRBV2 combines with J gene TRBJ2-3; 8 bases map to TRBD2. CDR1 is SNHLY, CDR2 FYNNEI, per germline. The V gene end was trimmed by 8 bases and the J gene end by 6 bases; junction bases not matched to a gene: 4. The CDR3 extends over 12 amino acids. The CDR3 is CASHAGGDTQYF. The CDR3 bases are TGTGCCAGCCACGCGGGGGGCGATACGCAGTATTTT.

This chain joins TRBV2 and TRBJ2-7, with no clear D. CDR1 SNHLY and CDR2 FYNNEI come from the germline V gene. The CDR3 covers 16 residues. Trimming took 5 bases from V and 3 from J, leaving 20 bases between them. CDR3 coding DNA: TGTGCCAGCAGTCACAACCCAAAAGACACCTTCTACGAGCAGTACTTC. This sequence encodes CASSHNPKDTFYEQYF.

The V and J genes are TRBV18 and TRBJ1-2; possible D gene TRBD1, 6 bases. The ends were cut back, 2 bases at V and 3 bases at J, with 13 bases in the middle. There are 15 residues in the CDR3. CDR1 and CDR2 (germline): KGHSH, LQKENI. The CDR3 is CASSPRTEGDYGYTF. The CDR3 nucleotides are TGTGCCAGCTCACCAAGAACAGAGGGGGACTATGGCTACACCTTC.

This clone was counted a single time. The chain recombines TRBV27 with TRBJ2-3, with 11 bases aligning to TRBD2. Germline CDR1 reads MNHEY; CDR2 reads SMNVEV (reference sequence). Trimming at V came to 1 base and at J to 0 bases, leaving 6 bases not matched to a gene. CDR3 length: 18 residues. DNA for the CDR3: TGTGCCAGCAGTTTATGGGGTAGCGGGGGGGTTAGCACAGATACGCAGTATTTT. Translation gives CASSLWGSGGVSTDTQYF.

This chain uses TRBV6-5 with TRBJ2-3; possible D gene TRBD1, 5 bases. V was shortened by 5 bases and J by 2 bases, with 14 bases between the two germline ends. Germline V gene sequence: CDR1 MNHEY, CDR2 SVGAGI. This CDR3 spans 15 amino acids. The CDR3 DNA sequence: TGTGCCAGCAGTCGCACAGGAATACACACAGATACGCAGTATTTT. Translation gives CASSRTGIHTDTQYF.

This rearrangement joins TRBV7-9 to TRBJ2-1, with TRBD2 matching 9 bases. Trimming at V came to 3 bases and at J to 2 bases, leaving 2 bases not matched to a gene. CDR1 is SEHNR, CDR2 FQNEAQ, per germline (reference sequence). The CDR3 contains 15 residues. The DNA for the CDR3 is TGTGCCAGCAGCTTTAGCGGGAGTCCCTACAATGAGCAGTTCTTC. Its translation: CASSFSGSPYNEQFF.

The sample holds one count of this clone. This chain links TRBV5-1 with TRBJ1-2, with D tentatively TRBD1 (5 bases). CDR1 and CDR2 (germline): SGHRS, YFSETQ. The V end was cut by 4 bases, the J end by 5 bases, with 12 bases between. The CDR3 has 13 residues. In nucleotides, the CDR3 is TGCGCCAGCAGCGAAGGGGTGGATTATGGCTACACCTTC. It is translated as CASSEGVDYGYTF.

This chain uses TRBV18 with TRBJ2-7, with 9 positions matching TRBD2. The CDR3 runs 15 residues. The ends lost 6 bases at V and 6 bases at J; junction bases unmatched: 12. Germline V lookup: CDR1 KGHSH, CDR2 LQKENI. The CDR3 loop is CASSRRLAEVAEQYF. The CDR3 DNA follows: TGTGCCAGCTCCCGGAGACTAGCGGAGGTTGCCGAGCAGTACTTC.

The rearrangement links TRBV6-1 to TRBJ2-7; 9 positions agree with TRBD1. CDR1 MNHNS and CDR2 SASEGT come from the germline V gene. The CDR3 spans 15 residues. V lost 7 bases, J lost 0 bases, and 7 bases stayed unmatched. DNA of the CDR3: TGTGCCAGCAAATTGACAGGGGGAGTCTCCTACGAGCAGTACTTC. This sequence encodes CASKLTGGVSYEQYF.

The CDR3 nucleotides read TGTGCCAGCAGTGATAGTATTAACTCCGATACGCAGTATTTT. Amino acid sequence: CASSDSINSDTQYF. The V call is TRBV25-1, the J call TRBJ2-3; no firm D call. The length of the CDR3 is 14 residues. Per the germline V gene, CDR1 is MGHDK and CDR2 is SYGVNS. Trimming cost V 3 bases and J 6 bases, with 13 bases left between them.